This TCR beta chain is from a study of blood T cells in healthy people across ages. Notes on the study in general: Measured against age, TCR beta diversity per million T cells decreased in a roughly linear manner.

The study drew donors from healthy Caucasian individuals in Russia aged roughly 6 to 90. With each sample, at least 6 micrograms of total RNA were extracted. This CDR3 is built from 15 residues. Per germline, CDR1 SGHRS and CDR2 YFSETQ. Trimming left V 0 bases short and J 5 bases short, with 13 bases between. Alongside a J-beta primer mix, a sample-barcoded 5' primer served in a second PCR lasting about 7 to 11 cycles. TCRdb re-called the 5' RACE reads with MiXCR, one entry per CDR3 protein. The table lists 1 million to 1.2 million distinct CDR3 sequences, under 40% of them singletons, with about 12% in the top ten. Details on this clonotype: Antigen specificity is unknown.

This chain connects TRBV5-1 to TRBJ2-3; D remains ambiguous. The clonotype comes from a man younger than 35 in good health. The specimen sequenced was blood. The CDR3 nucleotides are TGCGCCAGCAGCTTGGGGCCTAGGTTAGTAGATACGCAGTATTTT. It translates to CASSLGPRLVDTQYF.